The sequence of this TCR beta chain was determined in a study of blood T cell repertoires in COVID-19. About the research overall: T cells, B-cell-depleted T cells, or PBMCs supplied cDNA or gDNA.

In the authors' methods: Amplification of reference gene primers provided the estimated nucleated cell counts. TCRdb's table, derived via immunoSEQ multiplex PCR, lists solely in-frame clones and lacks some. That table gives V, J and clone size, and the DNA gave D and trimming. The repertoire holds tens of thousands of clones, with around 90% as singletons. The CDR3 extends over 12 amino acids. The V end was cut by 4 bases, the J end by 7 bases, with 7 bases between. CDR1 LNHNV and CDR2 YYDKDF come from the germline V gene (reference sequence). The rearrangement links TRBV15 to TRBJ1-4; weak D call: TRBD1 (6 bases). Material for sequencing was peripheral blood. The TCR sequence derives from a woman in her sixties with active COVID-19. The DNA for the CDR3 is TGTGCCACCAGCAAACAGGGTGAAAAACTGTTTTTT. Protein product: CATSKQGEKLFF.